This T cell receptor (beta chain) originates from a study of control samples from healthy donors and cancer patients. Sequencing used immunoSEQ multiplex PCR; TCRdb keeps in-frame clones, though not all of them. The sample shows under 200,000 clones, 93% of them seen only once. The junction had 17 bases not matched to a gene; V was cut back by 5 bases and J by 1 base. The CDR3 loop spans 19 amino acids. In germline, CDR1 is LNHDA, CDR2 SQIVND (reference sequence). The chain links TRBV19 to TRBJ1-5; 7 bases fit TRBD1. This receptor was obtained from a woman aged 55-70 years in good health. Sequenced input: blood. The CDR3: CASSPDRDEVYISNQPQHF. CDR3 coding DNA: TGTGCCAGTAGTCCCGACAGGGACGAGGTTTATATCAGCAATCAGCCCCAGCATTTT.